Following are 6 T cell receptor beta chains from one sample sequenced in a study of early stage breast cancer tumors. Data came from immunoSEQ multiplex PCR; TCRdb stores just in-frame clones and leaves some out. Here the sample spans tens of thousands of clones, approximately 70% being singletons. Sequenced input: blood. Source of these receptors: a person aged 35-50 years with breast cancer.

The chain recombines TRBV6-1 with TRBJ2-5, with D uncertain. Germline V gene sequence: CDR1 MNHNS, CDR2 SASEGT. This CDR3 has 14 residues. With 4 bases removed from V and 5 bases from J, the gap between germline ends came to 14 bases. CDR3 region: CASSVAGSSETQYF. CDR3 DNA: TGTGCCAGCAGTGTTGCTGGTAGCTCTGAGACCCAGTACTTC.

The chain is built from TRBV6-1 and TRBJ2-7, with 8 bases matching TRBD2. Looked up from germline, CDR1 is MNHNS and CDR2 is SASEGT. V shed 1 base, J shed 5 bases, and the junction held 7 bases outside the gene matches. The CDR3 sequence is 15 residues long. Written as DNA, the CDR3 is TGTGCCAGCAGTGAAGGGATAAGCGGGAGCGACGAGCAGTACTTC. Its translation is CASSEGISGSDEQYF.

The chain is built from TRBV9 and TRBJ2-1; D call uncertain. Trimming cost V 0 bases and J 0 bases, with 10 bases left between them. CDR1 SGDLS and CDR2 YYNGEE come from the germline V gene. The CDR3 spans 16 residues. The CDR3 loop is CASSVGLLSSYNEQFF. In DNA, the CDR3 is TGTGCCAGCAGCGTAGGGCTTTTAAGCTCCTACAATGAGCAGTTCTTC.

CDR3 nucleotides: TGTGCCACCAGCAGTGAACGACAGGGAATGACTGAAGCTTTCTTT. Protein sequence: CATSSERQGMTEAFF. This chain uses TRBV15 with TRBJ1-1; 7 bases line up with TRBD1. The CDR3 sequence is 15 residues long. V was clipped by 3 bases and J by 5 bases; unmatched bases: 9. Germline lookup yields CDR1 LNHNV and CDR2 YYDKDF (reference sequence).

This clone was observed a handful of times. This rearrangement joins TRBV7-9 to TRBJ2-7, with D unclear. The germline V gene encodes CDR1 SEHNR and CDR2 FQNEAQ (reference sequence). V lost 3 bases to trimming and J lost 0 bases, with 6 bases between them. This CDR3 is built from 13 residues. CDR3: CASSLPSSYEQYF. The CDR3 nucleotides read TGTGCCAGCAGCTTGCCTAGCTCCTACGAGCAGTACTTC. The full variable domain, with the rest looked up from reference TRBV7-9 and TRBJ2-7, is DTGVSQNPRHKITKRGQNVTFRCDPISEHNRLYWYRQTLGQGPEFLTYFQNEAQLEKSRLLSDRFSAERPKGSFSTLEIQRTEQGDSAMYLCASSLPSSYEQYFGPGTRLTVT.

The chain carries TRBV7-6 and TRBJ2-7; tentatively, D is TRBD2 (7 bases). The V gene lost 5 bases and the J gene lost 2 bases, with 13 bases spanning the gap. The CDR3 is 14 amino acids. Germline V gene data show CDR1 as SGHVS and CDR2 as FNYEAQ. The CDR3 bases are TGTGCCAGCAGCCCCGGAGGGGGGGCCTACGAGCAGTACTTC. This gives the protein CASSPGGGAYEQYF.